These 15 T cell receptor beta chains came from one sample sequenced in a study of blood T cell repertoires in COVID-19. The repertoire was sequenced with immunoSEQ multiplex PCR; TCRdb's copy has only in-frame clones and lacks some. The sample lists 110,000 to 150,000 clones, 75% to 90% occurring once. Sequencing was done on a sample of peripheral blood. The origin of the receptors is a woman older than 75 with acute or convalescent COVID-19.

The chain has TRBV6-5 and TRBJ2-3; D is uncertain. V shed 2 bases and J shed 1 base, with 4 bases lying between them. The CDR3 loop spans 13 amino acids. Germline V gene lookup returns CDR1 MNHEY and CDR2 SVGAGI. The chain's CDR3 is CASSYPGTDTQYF. The CDR3 nucleotides are TGTGCCAGCAGTTACCCTGGCACAGATACGCAGTATTTT.

The chain joins TRBV6-5 to TRBJ1-6; the D gene is possibly TRBD1 (6 bases). Germline CDR1 reads MNHEY; CDR2 reads SVGAGI. The CDR3 contains 15 residues. Trimming pared 4 bases from V and 6 bases from J, leaving 13 bases between. CDR3 amino acids: CASSWGGLGNSPLHF. CDR3 DNA: TGTGCCAGCAGTTGGGGGGGGCTTGGTAATTCACCCCTCCACTTT.

This rearrangement joins TRBV6-5 to TRBJ1-2; 9 positions match TRBD1. This CDR3 is 14 amino acids long. Germline CDR1 is MNHEY and CDR2 is SVGAGI. Germline trimming cut 2 bases from V and 7 bases from J; bases unmatched to any gene: 5. CDR3 amino acids: CASSYTGQGGGYTF. The CDR3, as DNA: TGTGCCAGCAGTTACACGGGACAGGGCGGTGGCTACACCTTC.

In the case of this clone: The same CDR3 is also encoded by other DNA sequences in this sample. The chain links TRBV18 to TRBJ2-1; TRBD2 aligns across 13 bases. CDR1 and CDR2 (germline): KGHSH, LQKENI. The V segment lost 3 bases and the J segment 5 bases; nucleotides outside the gene matches: 1. The CDR3 is 15 amino acids. This chain's CDR3 is CASSPGLAGDNEQFF. CDR3 nucleotide sequence: TGTGCCAGCTCACCCGGACTAGCGGGAGACAATGAGCAGTTCTTC.

This clone appeared once. The same CDR3 can be traced to other DNA sequences in this sample. V usage is TRBV12-3 or TRBV12-4 and J usage is TRBJ1-2; D is unclear. Trimming took 1 base from V and 2 from J, leaving 5 bases between them. This CDR3 spans 13 amino acids. DNA of the CDR3: TGTGCCAGCAGTTTAGGTCAGAACTATGGCTACACCTTC. Translating gives CASSLGQNYGYTF.

V and J are TRBV7-8 and TRBJ2-7, with D possibly matching TRBD2 (5 bases). V dropped 3 bases and J dropped 4 bases, with 16 bases sitting between them. This CDR3 spans 15 amino acids. The germline gives CDR1 SGHVS, CDR2 FQNEAQ. In DNA, the CDR3 is TGTGCCAGCAGCTTTGATCGCTGGTCGGGATACGAGCAGTACTTC. Its translation is CASSFDRWSGYEQYF.

The V call is TRBV3-1 (or the pseudogene TRBV3-2), the J call TRBJ1-2; D is perhaps TRBD1 (5 bases). Trimming took 4 bases from V and 1 from J, leaving 10 bases between them. CDR3 size: 14 residues. Per the germline V gene, CDR1 is LGHDT and CDR2 is YNNKEL (reference sequence). The CDR3 DNA reads TGTGCCAGCAGCCGGGCGGGGGGTAACTATGGCTACACCTTC. Amino acids: CASSRAGGNYGYTF.

The V and J genes are TRBV18 and TRBJ1-4; possibly TRBD1 for D (5 bases). The CDR3 runs 16 residues. V lost 3 bases and J 0 bases, leaving 11 bases between the germline ends. Germline V lookup: CDR1 KGHSH, CDR2 LQKENI. CDR3 DNA: TGTGCCAGCTCACCGACCAGACAGTCAACTAATGAAAAACTGTTTTTT. The encoded protein is CASSPTRQSTNEKLFF.

The chain is built from TRBV5-1 and TRBJ2-3; perhaps TRBD2 as D (5 bases). Trimming pared 3 bases from V and 6 bases from J, leaving 14 bases between. This CDR3 spans 14 amino acids. CDR1 and CDR2 (germline): SGHRS, YFSETQ. The CDR3 here is CASSYRTLEDTQYF. The CDR3 nucleotides are TGCGCCAGCAGCTATCGGACTTTGGAGGATACGCAGTATTTT.

The J gene is TRBJ1-1, the V gene TRBV6-5; 8 bases match TRBD1. Germline CDR1 and CDR2: MNHEY and SVGAGI. V shed 5 bases and J 1 base; nucleotides not matched to a gene: 6. This CDR3 has 15 amino acids. The CDR3 sequence: CASSRSGQGNTEAFF. The DNA of the CDR3 is TGTGCCAGCAGTCGGTCAGGACAGGGGAACACTGAAGCTTTCTTT.

The chain uses TRBV5-1 and TRBJ1-4, with TRBD1 identical over 8 bases. CDR3 length: 14 amino acids. CDR1 is SGHRS, CDR2 YFSETQ, per germline. The trim removed 4 bases at V and 4 bases at J, leaving 3 bases unmatched. CDR3 nucleotides: TGCGCCAGCAGCCGCGGACAGGGTAATGAAAAACTGTTTTTT. It specifies CASSRGQGNEKLFF.

This rearrangement joins TRBV5-1 to TRBJ1-2; 8 nucleotides agree with TRBD1. J lost 4 bases, V lost 4 bases, and 12 bases had no gene match. Germline V gene data show CDR1 as SGHRS and CDR2 as YFSETQ. The CDR3 runs 16 residues. CDR3 region: CASSPLSGQVTYGYTF. The CDR3 DNA is TGCGCCAGCAGCCCACTATCGGGACAGGTCACCTATGGCTACACCTTC.

The rearrangement joins TRBV29-1 to TRBJ2-2, with no clear D. This CDR3 is 13 amino acids long. V gave up 3 bases and J gave up 1 base, with 6 bases separating them. Germline CDR1 SQVTM, CDR2 ANQGSEA. CDR3 sequence reads: CSVEGLNTGELFF. The CDR3 nucleotides read TGCAGCGTTGAGGGCCTGAACACCGGGGAGCTGTTTTTT.

This clone has a handful of counts. The chain's CDR3 is CASSPPPGALSGANVLTF. As DNA, the CDR3 is TGTGCCAGCAGCCCACCTCCAGGGGCCCTCTCTGGGGCCAACGTCCTGACTTTC. This chain connects TRBV9 to TRBJ2-6; maybe TRBD1 (6 bases). The CDR3 spans 18 residues. V was shortened by 4 bases and J by 0 bases, with 17 bases between the two germline ends. The germline V gene has CDR1 SGDLS and CDR2 YYNGEE.

J is TRBJ2-1 and V is TRBV18; D is undetermined. This CDR3 has 18 residues. The germline V gene has CDR1 KGHSH and CDR2 LQKENI. With 2 bases removed from V and 0 bases from J, the gap between germline ends came to 17 bases. The CDR3 coding sequence is TGTGCCAGCTCACCATATTATGGGCAGAACCCCTCCTACAATGAGCAGTTCTTC. The encoded protein is CASSPYYGQNPSYNEQFF.